This TCR beta chain originates from a study of T cell responses to AZD1222 COVID-19 vaccine. Details on this clone: Its specificity is not known.

This CDR3 region has 16 residues. J was trimmed by 4 bases and V by 5 bases; bases with no gene match: 11. Germline values: CDR1 LNHDA, CDR2 SQIVND (reference sequence). Whole-study findings and limits: Spike was spanned by vaccine-associated CD4 TCRs, which were dominant at 160-218 and 743-854.

Data came from immunoSEQ multiplex PCR; TCRdb stores just in-frame clones and leaves some out. The top ten clones hold less than 15% of a sample with approximately 150,000 clones, 90% to 95% of them seen once. The starting material was peripheral blood, obtained after recovery from COVID-19. The chain employs TRBV19 and TRBJ2-1; TRBD2 matches at 7 bases. This sequence was found in an adult who had recovered from COVID-19. The CDR3 region is CASSLWSSGTYNEQFF. The DNA of the CDR3 is TGTGCCAGTAGTCTCTGGTCTAGCGGAACGTACAATGAGCAGTTCTTC. Full variable domain (rest looked up from reference TRBV19 and TRBJ2-1): DGGITQSPKYLFRKEGQNVTLSCEQNLNHDAMYWYRQDPGQGLRLIYYSQIVNDFQKGDIAEGYSVSREKKESFPLTVTSAQKNPTAFYLCASSLWSSGTYNEQFFGPGTRLTVL.